The sequence of this T cell receptor beta chain was determined in a study of cytomegalovirus exposure and HLA in healthy donors. The primer mix had 60 Vbeta and 13 Jbeta primers. Sequencing was performed with immunoSEQ multiplex PCR; in TCRdb, only in-frame clones are kept and a portion is missing. The sample lists about 140,000 clones, 70% to 85% occurring once. Sequenced sample: PBMCs. The clonotype was recovered from a woman between 45 and 65 years old in good health and CMV-seropositive.

The CDR3 region is CSVEAGGQETQYF. The CDR3 coding sequence is TGCAGCGTTGAAGCGGGGGGGCAAGAGACCCAGTACTTC. The genes are TRBV29-1 and TRBJ2-5; TRBD2 agrees at 8 bases. The trim removed 1 base at V and 2 bases at J, leaving 0 bases unmatched. The CDR3 totals 13 residues. Germline CDR1 is SQVTM and CDR2 is ANQGSEA.